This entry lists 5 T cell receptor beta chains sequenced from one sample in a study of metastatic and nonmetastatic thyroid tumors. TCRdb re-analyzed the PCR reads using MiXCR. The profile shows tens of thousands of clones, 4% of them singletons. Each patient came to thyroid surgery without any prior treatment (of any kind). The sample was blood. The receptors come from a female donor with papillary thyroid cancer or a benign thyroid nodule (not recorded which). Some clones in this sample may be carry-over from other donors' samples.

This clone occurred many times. The CDR3, as DNA: TGTGCCAGCGGCCCTGGAACAGGCCTGCTCAATAATTCACCCCTCCACTTT. It yields the protein CASGPGTGLLNNSPLHF. The chain combines TRBV7-9 with TRBJ1-6; TRBD1 is a possible D gene (5 bases). V was cut by 8 bases and J by 5 bases, with 22 bases left in between. The CDR3 contains 17 residues. Germline CDR1 SEHNR, CDR2 FQNEAQ (reference sequence). Together with reference TRBV7-9 and TRBJ1-6, the CDR3 gives the full variable domain: DTGVSQNPRHKITKRGQNVTFRCDPISEHNRLYWYRQTLGQGPEFLTYFQNEAQLEKSRLLSDRFSAERPKGSFSTLEIQRTEQGDSAMYLCASGPGTGLLNNSPLHFGNGTRLTVT.

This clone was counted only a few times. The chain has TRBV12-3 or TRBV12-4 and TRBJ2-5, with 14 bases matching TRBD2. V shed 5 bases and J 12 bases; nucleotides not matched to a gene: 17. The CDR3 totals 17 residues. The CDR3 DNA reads TGTGCCAGCAGTCCGGGACTAGCGGGAGAGGGGGCGGAGACAAAGTACTTC. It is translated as CASSPGLAGEGAETKYF.

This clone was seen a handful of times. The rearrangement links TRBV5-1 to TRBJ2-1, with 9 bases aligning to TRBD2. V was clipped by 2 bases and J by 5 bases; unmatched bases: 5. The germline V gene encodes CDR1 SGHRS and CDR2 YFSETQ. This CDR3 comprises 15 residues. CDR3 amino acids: CASSFGTSPNNEQFF. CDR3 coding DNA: TGCGCCAGCAGCTTCGGGACTAGCCCTAACAATGAGCAGTTCTTC.

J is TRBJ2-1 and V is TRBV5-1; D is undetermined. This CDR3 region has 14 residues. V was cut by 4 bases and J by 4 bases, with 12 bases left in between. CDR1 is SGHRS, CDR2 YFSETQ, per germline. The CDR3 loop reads CASSPGHGYNEQFF. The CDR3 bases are TGCGCCAGCAGCCCCGGTCATGGGTACAATGAGCAGTTCTTC.

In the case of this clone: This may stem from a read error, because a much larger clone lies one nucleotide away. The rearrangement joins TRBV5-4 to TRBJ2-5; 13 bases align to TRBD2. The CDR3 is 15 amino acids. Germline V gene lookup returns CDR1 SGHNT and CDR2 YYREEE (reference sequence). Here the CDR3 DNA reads TGTGCCAGCAGCTTGTGGACTAGCGGGAGAGAGACCCATTACTTC. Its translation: CASSLWTSGRETHYF.